A single sample is the source of the 27 T cell receptor beta chains below, sequenced in a study of OX40 agonist ivuxolimab in advanced cancers. The data were produced by immunoSEQ multiplex PCR, yet TCRdb's version contains in-frame clones alone and is incomplete. The data show approximately 74,000 clones, with 90% seen just once and around 2% held by the top ten. The sequenced sample was CD4+ or CD8+ T cells sorted from blood, obtained in a trial of the OX40 agonist ivuxolimab. The receptor set was obtained from an adult with an advanced solid tumor such as melanoma, head and neck, liver or kidney cancer.

This chain joins TRBV30 and TRBJ2-1; D may be TRBD2 (6 bases). Trimming took off 2 bases at V and 3 bases at J, with 11 bases between the two ends. CDR1 GTSNPN and CDR2 SVGIG come from the germline V gene (reference sequence). The CDR3 runs 14 residues. For the CDR3, the DNA is TGTGCCTGGAGTCCCCACGGGGGCTACAATGAGCAGTTCTTC. As protein: CAWSPHGGYNEQFF.

This clone showed up just once. The chain recombines TRBV25-1 with TRBJ2-1; the D is unclear. Germline CDR1 is MGHDK and CDR2 is SYGVNS. Trimming took 2 bases from V and 7 from J, leaving 9 bases between them. The length of the CDR3 is 13 residues. Here the CDR3 reads CASSEVEGNEQFF. Written as DNA, the CDR3 is TGTGCCAGCAGTGAAGTCGAAGGGAATGAGCAGTTCTTC.

The CDR3 protein is CASSPTARATDEQFF. DNA for the CDR3: TGTGCCAGCAGCCCTACAGCCCGAGCAACGGATGAGCAGTTCTTC. The chain employs TRBV7-8 and TRBJ2-1; D unresolved. Trimming stripped 5 bases from V and 8 bases from J, with 19 bases between. The germline V gene encodes CDR1 SGHVS and CDR2 FQNEAQ. This CDR3 is built from 15 residues.

CDR3 amino acids: CASSQQGATEAFF. The CDR3 DNA reads TGTGCCAGCAGTCAACAGGGGGCTACTGAAGCTTTCTTT. The rearrangement joins TRBV2 to TRBJ1-1; 9 nucleotides agree with TRBD1. The CDR3 is 13 amino acids. V trimming: 5 bases; J trimming: 5 bases; junction bases outside the gene matches: 3. Germline V CDR1 and CDR2: SNHLY, FYNNEI.

This sequence joins TRBV5-6 and TRBJ2-4, with 15 nucleotides matching TRBD2. The CDR3 has 19 residues. J gave up 3 bases and V 4 bases, and 11 bases lay outside the gene matches. Germline CDR1 and CDR2: SGHDT and YYEEEE. The CDR3 is CASSRRTSGRARDKNIQYF. CDR3 sequence (DNA): TGTGCCAGCAGCCGGAGGACTAGCGGGAGGGCCCGAGACAAAAACATTCAGTACTTC.

The V and J genes are TRBV5-1 and TRBJ2-6; D possibly corresponds to TRBD1 (6 bases). Trimming took 3 bases from V and 4 from J, leaving 14 bases between them. The CDR3 runs 16 residues. Germline assignment: CDR1 SGHRS and CDR2 YFSETQ. CDR3 DNA sequence: TGCGCCAGCAGCTCCCCAGGGGCTACGGGGGCCAACGTCCTGACTTTC. Protein: CASSSPGATGANVLTF.

The chain couples TRBV20-1 to TRBJ1-1; D remains unclear. V lost 7 bases and J lost 7, with 13 bases in between. This CDR3 contains 11 residues. CDR1 and CDR2 from the germline V gene are DFQATT and SNEGSKA (reference sequence). CDR3 in amino acids: CSVMLESEAFF. The CDR3 DNA sequence: TGCAGTGTGATGTTAGAGAGTGAAGCTTTCTTT.

V gene TRBV7-9 combines with J gene TRBJ2-7, with unresolved D. V was cut by 0 bases and J by 0 bases, with 3 bases left in between. The CDR3 contains 13 residues. Per the germline V gene, CDR1 is SEHNR and CDR2 is FQNEAQ (reference sequence). CDR3 sequence reads: CASSLASSYEQYF. The CDR3 DNA follows: TGTGCCAGCAGCTTAGCCAGCTCCTACGAGCAGTACTTC.

V is TRBV28 and J is TRBJ2-1; 9 positions match TRBD2. The trim removed 1 base at V and 5 bases at J, leaving 3 bases unmatched. CDR1 MDHEN and CDR2 SYDVKM come from the germline V gene. The CDR3 is made up of 15 amino acids. In DNA form, the CDR3 reads TGTGCCAGCAGTTTATCGGCGGGAGGGGACAATGAGCAGTTCTTC. Its translation: CASSLSAGGDNEQFF.

V gene TRBV5-4 combines with J gene TRBJ2-7, with D uncertain. The length of the CDR3 is 16 residues. V lost 5 bases to trimming and J lost 4 bases, with 22 bases between them. Germline CDR1 is SGHNT and CDR2 is YYREEE (reference sequence). CDR3 sequence reads: CASSSLGSEALYEQYF. The CDR3 DNA follows: TGTGCCAGCAGTTCGCTGGGCAGTGAAGCGTTATACGAGCAGTACTTC.

This chain connects TRBV28 to TRBJ1-2; possibly TRBD1 for D (6 bases). The CDR3 runs to 12 residues. Germline V gene sequence: CDR1 MDHEN, CDR2 SYDVKM. V lost 5 bases and J 8 bases, leaving 12 bases between the germline ends. CDR3 nucleotide sequence: TGTGCCAGCAGTCTACAGGGTTGGGGCTACACCTTC. It is translated as CASSLQGWGYTF.

V and J are TRBV15 and TRBJ1-5, with 8 bases aligning to TRBD1. The germline V gene has CDR1 LNHNV and CDR2 YYDKDF (reference sequence). With 5 bases clipped from V and 7 bases from J, the junction kept 13 bases outside the gene matches. The CDR3 contains 16 residues. Written as DNA, the CDR3 is TGTGCCACCAGCGGTCAGGGGGCGGGTCCCAAACAGCCCCAGCATTTT. Protein sequence: CATSGQGAGPKQPQHF.

The chain couples TRBV28 to TRBJ1-1; perhaps TRBD1 as D (6 bases). This CDR3 is built from 14 residues. Trimming removed 10 bases from V and 5 bases from J, with 20 bases in between. Germline loops: CDR1 MDHEN, CDR2 SYDVKM. CDR3 in DNA: TGTGCCATCACCCGGGGACATCGAGATACTGAAGCTTTCTTT. Its protein is CAITRGHRDTEAFF.

This clone was counted a single time. The chain links TRBV28 to TRBJ2-5; 10 bases are a match to TRBD2. Germline CDR1 reads MDHEN; CDR2 reads SYDVKM. This CDR3 is built from 14 residues. V dropped 8 bases and J dropped 4; count of bases not matched to a gene: 7. CDR3 sequence: CASGSSGGGETQYF. CDR3 DNA sequence: TGTGCCAGCGGTTCAAGCGGGGGGGGAGAGACCCAGTACTTC.

The chain carries TRBV7-3 and TRBJ1-6; D is undetermined. V lost 1 base, J lost 8 bases, and 12 bases lay in between. The V gene's germline CDR1 is SGHTA and CDR2 FQGTGA. The CDR3 is made up of 15 amino acids. The CDR3 DNA sequence: TGTGCCAGCAGCTTAAGTAGGGCGGCCGATTCACCCCTCCACTTT. Translating it yields CASSLSRAADSPLHF.

This sequence joins TRBV5-1 and TRBJ2-4; D is perhaps TRBD2 (5 bases). V lost 7 bases and J lost 0, with 11 bases in between. The CDR3 has 14 residues. From germline, CDR1 is SGHRS and CDR2 YFSETQ. CDR3 bases: TGCGCCAGCCGGGGAGACCTAGCCAAAAACATTCAGTACTTC. As protein: CASRGDLAKNIQYF.

V is TRBV2 and J is TRBJ1-1; D gene ambiguous. V lost 3 bases to trimming and J lost 3 bases, with 14 bases between them. Germline-derived CDR1 and CDR2 are SNHLY and FYNNEI. The CDR3 is 15 residues long. The CDR3 sequence is CASSEFSGPYTEAFF. In nucleotides, the CDR3 is TGTGCCAGCAGTGAGTTTTCGGGCCCGTACACTGAAGCTTTCTTT.

A few counts support this clone. The chain links TRBV7-2 to TRBJ2-1, with D unclear. CDR1 and CDR2 from the germline V gene are SGHTA and FQGNSA. This CDR3 comprises 14 residues. The germline V and J ends were trimmed by 4 bases and 4 bases, with 11 bases remaining between them. The CDR3 DNA is TGTGCCAGCAGCTACACTTACCAATACAATGAGCAGTTCTTC. This gives the protein CASSYTYQYNEQFF. Full variable domain (remainder filled in from reference TRBV7-2 and TRBJ2-1): GAGVSQSPSNKVTEKGKDVELRCDPISGHTALYWYRQSLGQGLEFLIYFQGNSAPDKSGLPSDRFSAERTGGSVSTLTIQRTQQEDSAVYLCASSYTYQYNEQFFGPGTRLTVL.

The J gene is TRBJ2-7, the V gene TRBV25-1; the D gene is possibly TRBD1 (7 bases). Trimming shortened V by 1 base and J by 3 bases, and 16 bases separated the two germline ends. Germline lookup yields CDR1 MGHDK and CDR2 SYGVNS. The CDR3 loop spans 16 amino acids. The CDR3 DNA sequence: TGTGCCAGCAGTGAATCAGGGGGGACAGACTTCTACGAGCAGTACTTC. Residues: CASSESGGTDFYEQYF.

The chain is built from TRBV11-3 and TRBJ2-2; D not certain. The CDR3 runs 13 residues. The V end was cut by 9 bases, the J end by 3 bases, with 11 bases between. From germline, CDR1 is SGHNT and CDR2 YENEEA. Here the CDR3 DNA reads TGTGCCAGTGCTCTGGGTGACACCGGGGAGCTGTTTTTT. Translating gives CASALGDTGELFF.

V and J are TRBV5-1 and TRBJ2-3, with a tentative D call TRBD2 (6 bases). CDR1 SGHRS and CDR2 YFSETQ come from the germline V gene. CDR3 length equals 16 residues. The ends were cut back, 0 bases at V and 4 bases at J, with 15 bases in the middle. The CDR3: CASSLDEGGFADTQYF. CDR3 DNA sequence: TGCGCCAGCAGCTTGGATGAGGGAGGATTTGCAGATACGCAGTATTTT.

The rearrangement links TRBV11-2 to TRBJ2-1; 7 nucleotides align to TRBD1. Trimming at V came to 7 bases and at J to 9 bases, leaving 12 bases not matched to a gene. The CDR3 loop spans 14 amino acids. Germline lookup yields CDR1 SGHAT and CDR2 FQNNGV. The CDR3 protein is CASTSRQGSREQFF. Written as DNA, the CDR3 is TGTGCCAGCACTAGTCGACAGGGCAGCCGTGAGCAGTTCTTC.

This clone was observed a single time. The J gene is TRBJ1-1, the V gene TRBV6-1, with D uncertain. The CDR3 is 18 residues long. V lost 0 bases, J lost 2 bases, and 19 bases lay in between. Germline V gene sequence: CDR1 MNHNS, CDR2 SASEGT. CDR3 sequence (DNA): TGTGCCAGCAGTGAAGCGCTGACGGTACTACTCCGAAACACTGAAGCTTTCTTT. Protein product: CASSEALTVLLRNTEAFF.

This sequence joins TRBV2 and TRBJ1-2; TRBD1 matches 7 bases. V lost 6 bases, J lost 2 bases, and 6 bases stayed unmatched. The CDR3 totals 14 residues. The germline V gene encodes CDR1 SNHLY and CDR2 FYNNEI. The CDR3 reads CASSPRGRNYGYTF. As DNA, the CDR3 is TGTGCCAGCAGCCCGAGGGGGCGGAACTATGGCTACACCTTC.

The chain combines TRBV4-1 with TRBJ1-4; D unclear. Looked up from germline, CDR1 is MGHRA and CDR2 is YSYEKL. V dropped 2 bases and J dropped 7 bases, with 17 bases sitting between them. The CDR3 is made up of 16 amino acids. The CDR3 is CASSQTTGFAGEKLFF. CDR3 DNA: TGCGCCAGCAGCCAAACGACTGGCTTCGCCGGTGAAAAACTGTTTTTT.

The genes are TRBV11-3 and TRBJ1-1; TRBD1 agrees at 10 bases. Unmatched junction bases numbered 2, after V lost 1 base and J lost 6 bases. Germline values: CDR1 SGHNT, CDR2 YENEEA. The CDR3 has 14 amino acids. CDR3 in amino acids: CASSLVGTGAEAFF. CDR3 DNA sequence: TGTGCCAGCAGCTTAGTAGGGACAGGGGCTGAAGCTTTCTTT.

The CDR3, as DNA: TGTGCCAGCAGCTCCGCCTACGAGCAGTACTTC. Its translation: CASSSAYEQYF. The chain recombines TRBV7-3 with TRBJ2-7; no definite D call. CDR1 is SGHTA, CDR2 FQGTGA, per germline. V shed 4 bases and J shed 2 bases, with 3 bases lying between them. The CDR3 is made up of 11 amino acids.